This T cell receptor beta chain was documented in a study of OX40 agonist ivuxolimab in advanced cancers. The wider study: Having had anti-PD-1, anti-PD-L1 or anti-CTLA-4 therapy before was allowed, and more than 35% had some. Overall study results and limits: Averaged across samples, CD8+ T cells carried more expanded clones than CD4+ did.

Sequencing was performed with immunoSEQ multiplex PCR; in TCRdb, only in-frame clones are kept and a portion is missing. The table has tens of thousands of clones, around 80% seen once. Germline V gene sequence: CDR1 SGHAT, CDR2 FQNNGV. V shed 5 bases and J shed 2 bases, with 7 bases lying between them. The CDR3 consists of 13 residues. With respect to this clone: Antigen: not known.

This sequence joins TRBV11-2 and TRBJ2-1; a possible D gene is TRBD2 (5 bases). The sequenced sample was CD4+ or CD8+ T cells sorted from blood, obtained in a trial of the OX40 agonist ivuxolimab. The origin of this receptor is an adult with an advanced solid tumor such as melanoma, head and neck, liver or kidney cancer. The CDR3 loop reads CASSEGPYNEQFF. The CDR3 nucleotides read TGTGCCAGCAGCGAGGGTCCCTACAATGAGCAGTTCTTC.